A single sample is the source of the 21 T cell receptor beta chains below, sequenced in a study of shared clonotypes between healthy human individuals. Sequenced by immunoSEQ multiplex PCR; TCRdb stores in-frame clones only, minus some. The data contain about a million clones, roughly 77% of them singletons. Sequenced material: memory CD4+ T cells from PBMCs. Noted subset: CD45RA-negative fraction. The source of these receptors is a man between 18 and 35 years old in good health. Some clones in this sample may be carry-over from other donors' samples.

The rearrangement joins TRBV5-1 to TRBJ1-5; D unresolved. V lost 0 bases and J 0 bases, leaving 7 bases between the germline ends. The germline V gene encodes CDR1 SGHRS and CDR2 YFSETQ. The CDR3 has 15 residues. CDR3 amino acids: CASSLGSYSNQPQHF. The DNA for the CDR3 is TGCGCCAGCAGCTTGGGGAGTTATAGCAATCAGCCCCAGCATTTT.

This rearrangement joins TRBV29-1 to TRBJ1-2; D call uncertain. This CDR3 region has 9 residues. The germline CDR1 and CDR2 sequences are SQVTM and ANQGSEA. The V and J ends lost 2 bases and 8 bases respectively, with 3 bases between them. In DNA form, the CDR3 reads TGCAGCGTTGAATTAGGCTACACCTTC. Translation: CSVELGYTF.

CDR3 coding DNA: TGTGCCAGTAGCCACCCTACGACGGACAGGGGGAGCAATCAGCCCCAGCATTTT. This translates into CASSHPTTDRGSNQPQHF. The genes are TRBV19 and TRBJ1-5; 10 nucleotides agree with TRBD1. The V and J ends lost 6 bases and 1 base, in that order; junction bases with no gene match: 12. The V gene's germline CDR1 is LNHDA and CDR2 SQIVND (reference sequence). CDR3 length: 18 amino acids.

This clone came up once. Given a much more abundant clone one base away, this may be a read error. V gene TRBV7-8 combines with J gene TRBJ1-1, with 7 nucleotides matching TRBD1. Germline V CDR1 and CDR2: SGHVS, FQNEAQ. CDR3 length equals 14 residues. The junction had 3 bases not matched to a gene; V was cut back by 4 bases and J by 1 base. This CDR3 reads CASSSYRGNTEAFF. DNA for the CDR3: TGTGCCAGCAGCTCTTACAGGGGGAACACTGAAGCTTTCTTT.

The chain has TRBV2 and TRBJ2-5, with TRBD2 as a possible D gene (7 bases). Between the trimmed V and J ends, which lost 0 bases and 5 bases, there was a span of 10 bases. Germline loops: CDR1 SNHLY, CDR2 FYNNEI. The CDR3 is made up of 14 amino acids. The CDR3 DNA is TGTGCCAGCAGTGAAGCGCGGGGGCTGGAGACCCAGTACTTC. This translates into CASSEARGLETQYF.

This clone was counted a single time. V gene TRBV2 combines with J gene TRBJ1-4; the D gene is possibly TRBD1 (5 bases). There are 15 residues in the CDR3. Germline V gives CDR1 SNHLY, CDR2 FYNNEI. Trimming removed 3 bases from V and 7 bases from J, with 15 bases in between. As DNA, the CDR3 is TGTGCCAGCAGTGAGGCACGAGGGGTGGGTGAAAAACTGTTTTTT. Its translation: CASSEARGVGEKLFF.

The chain employs TRBV7-2 and TRBJ1-1, with D tentatively TRBD1 (6 bases). This CDR3 contains 12 residues. Trimming took 6 bases from V and 5 from J, leaving 10 bases between them. The germline V gene encodes CDR1 SGHTA and CDR2 FQGNSA. CDR3 sequence: CASRKGGTEAFF. The CDR3 DNA is TGTGCCAGCAGAAAGGGGGGAACTGAAGCTTTCTTT.

The DNA for the CDR3 is TGTGCCAGCAGTTACGCGAGTCTGAGGGAGACCCAGTACTTC. This translates into CASSYASLRETQYF. The rearrangement uses TRBV6-5 and TRBJ2-5; the D is unclear. V dropped 2 bases and J dropped 5 bases, with 12 bases sitting between them. The germline V gene has CDR1 MNHEY and CDR2 SVGAGI. The CDR3 extends over 14 amino acids.

V is TRBV2 and J is TRBJ2-3, with 10 nucleotides matching TRBD2. This CDR3 is 14 amino acids long. The germline CDR1 and CDR2 sequences are SNHLY and FYNNEI. V shed 7 bases, J shed 4 bases, and the junction held 5 bases outside the gene matches. DNA for the CDR3: TGTGCCAGCACCCCAGGGACTAGCGCAGATACGCAGTATTTT. As protein: CASTPGTSADTQYF.

The sample holds a few counts of this clone. The chain carries TRBV30 and TRBJ1-4, with TRBD1 identical over 7 bases. Unmatched junction bases numbered 8, after V lost 2 bases and J lost 5 bases. The CDR3 contains 15 residues. Germline V gene lookup returns CDR1 GTSNPN and CDR2 SVGIG (reference sequence). The CDR3 reads CAWSHPGTVNEKLFF. The CDR3 coding sequence is TGTGCCTGGAGTCATCCCGGGACAGTAAATGAAAAACTGTTTTTT.

The chain uses TRBV5-1 and TRBJ1-2; the D is unclear. This CDR3 contains 14 residues. Germline loops: CDR1 SGHRS, CDR2 YFSETQ. With 2 bases removed from V and 4 bases from J, the gap between germline ends came to 12 bases. This CDR3 is CASSFGGLGYGYTF. The CDR3 nucleotides read TGCGCCAGCAGCTTCGGAGGGCTGGGCTATGGCTACACCTTC.

Comment on this clone: Within the sample, other DNA sequences also encode this same CDR3. This chain links TRBV7-2 with TRBJ2-1; TRBD2 is a possible D gene (5 bases). Germline CDR1 is SGHTA and CDR2 is FQGNSA. The CDR3 length is 15 residues. Trimming removed 1 base from V and 3 bases from J, with 10 bases in between. Here the CDR3 reads CASSLGTGIYNEQFF. The CDR3 region has the DNA TGTGCCAGCAGCTTAGGGACCGGGATCTACAATGAGCAGTTCTTC.

The chain couples TRBV12-5 to TRBJ2-3, with a tentative D call TRBD1 (5 bases). Trimming removed 7 bases at V and 0 bases at J, with 20 bases between. Germline V CDR1 and CDR2: LGHNT, FRNRAP. CDR3 length equals 17 residues. The CDR3 DNA follows: TGTGCTAGTGCCCTCTCCTTACAGGCCCTGAGCACAGATACGCAGTATTTT. This translates into CASALSLQALSTDTQYF.

V usage is TRBV6-1 and J usage is TRBJ1-4, with TRBD1 matching over 10 bases. The CDR3 runs to 14 residues. Germline V gene sequence: CDR1 MNHNS, CDR2 SASEGT. Trimming removed 6 bases from V and 7 bases from J; junction bases left unmatched: 5. The DNA of the CDR3 is TGTGCCAGCAGGCCCGGGACAGGGGTTGAAAAACTGTTTTTT. This encodes CASRPGTGVEKLFF.

The rearrangement links TRBV11-2 to TRBJ2-1, with TRBD2 matching over 9 bases. This CDR3 is 17 amino acids long. Per the germline V gene, CDR1 is SGHAT and CDR2 is FQNNGV. Unmatched junction bases numbered 8, after V lost 4 bases and J lost 1 base. In DNA form, the CDR3 reads TGTGCCAGCAGCTCCCTAGCGGGGAGGAGGTCCTACAATGAGCAGTTCTTC. This translates into CASSSLAGRRSYNEQFF. The full variable domain, with the rest looked up from reference TRBV11-2 and TRBJ2-1, is EAGVAQSPRYKIIEKRQSVAFWCNPISGHATLYWYQQILGQGPKLLIQFQNNGVVDDSQLPKDRFSAERLKGVDSTLKIQPAKLEDSAVYLCASSSLAGRRSYNEQFFGPGTRLTVL.

This clone was seen a handful of times. The chain combines TRBV5-1 with TRBJ2-3, with 9 bases matching TRBD2. Germline-derived CDR1 and CDR2 are SGHRS and YFSETQ. The CDR3 spans 14 residues. Trimming at V came to 2 bases and at J to 4 bases, leaving 2 bases not matched to a gene. CDR3: CASSFGTSSDTQYF. Written as DNA, the CDR3 is TGCGCCAGCAGCTTCGGGACTAGCTCAGATACGCAGTATTTT. The variable domain in full, completed from reference TRBV5-1 and TRBJ2-3, reads KAGVTQTPRYLIKTRGQQVTLSCSPISGHRSVSWYQQTPGQGLQFLFEYFSETQRNKGNFPGRFSGRQFSNSRSEMNVSTLELGDSALYLCASSFGTSSDTQYFGPGTRLTVL.

The V and J genes are TRBV6-5 and TRBJ1-5; 8 nucleotides line up with TRBD1. CDR3 length: 16 residues. After removal of 4 bases from V and 1 base from J, the junction contained 6 bases not matched to a gene. Germline CDR1 is MNHEY and CDR2 is SVGAGI. The CDR3 loop is CASSLAGQASNQPQHF. In DNA, the CDR3 is TGTGCCAGCAGTTTGGCGGGACAGGCCAGCAATCAGCCCCAGCATTTT.

This clone was recorded many times. This chain connects TRBV10-3 to TRBJ1-1, with D hard to call. The germline V gene encodes CDR1 ENHRY and CDR2 SYGVKD. This CDR3 has 15 residues. The V and J ends lost 5 bases and 6 bases respectively, with 19 bases between them. This chain's CDR3 is CAISPYSGKRAEAFF. CDR3 nucleotides: TGTGCCATCAGTCCCTACTCCGGGAAAAGGGCTGAAGCTTTCTTT.

CDR3: CASSARTGVQPQHF. As DNA, the CDR3 is TGTGCCAGCAGCGCCAGGACAGGGGTACAGCCCCAGCATTTT. The V and J genes are TRBV5-8 and TRBJ1-5; 9 bases are a match to TRBD1. Germline CDR1 SGHTS, CDR2 YDEGEE. The V segment lost 4 bases and the J segment 7 bases; nucleotides outside the gene matches: 6. There are 14 residues in the CDR3.

This clone has only a few counts. The chain uses TRBV15 and TRBJ2-5; D remains ambiguous. V lost 1 base to trimming and J lost 4 bases, with 10 bases between them. The CDR3 sequence is 14 residues long. Germline assignment: CDR1 LNHNV and CDR2 YYDKDF (reference sequence). CDR3 nucleotides: TGTGCCACCAGCAGAGTTGGCGAAGCAGAGACCCAGTACTTC. Translation gives CATSRVGEAETQYF.

CDR3 bases: TGTGCCAGCAGCTATGATGCAACGCAGCCCCAGCATTTT. It is translated as CASSYDATQPQHF. The chain is built from TRBV7-2 and TRBJ1-5; D uncertain. The CDR3 has 13 amino acids. The germline V gene encodes CDR1 SGHTA and CDR2 FQGNSA. The germline V and J ends were trimmed by 4 bases and 7 bases, with 11 bases remaining between them.